This passage covers 18 T cell receptor beta chains from one sample sequenced in a study of vaccination and CD4 T cells after COVID-19. What these receptors recognize is not known. Cultured CD4+ T cell DNA was sequenced using the Oncomine TCR Beta short-read assay. TCRdb re-derived calls from the PCR reads in MiXCR, one entry per CDR3 protein. The sample lists around 11,000 distinct CDR3 sequences, 25% seen once, with around 24% in the top ten. Treatment noted: roughly ten-day PBMC culture with coronavirus spike peptide pools or control peptides (ViraFEST assay). The sequences come from CD4+ T cells from blood, cultured in vitro, collected after SARS-CoV-2 vaccination. Receptors were obtained from a human donor who had recovered from COVID-19.

The rearrangement uses TRBV6-5 and TRBJ2-3; 8 nucleotides align to TRBD2. This CDR3 is 15 amino acids long. The germline gives CDR1 MNHEY, CDR2 SVGAGI. The J segment lost 5 bases and the V segment lost 2 bases, leaving 6 bases of the junction unmatched. CDR3 protein: CASSYGRGGGDTQYF. The CDR3 DNA sequence: TGTGCCAGCAGTTACGGACGGGGGGGCGGAGATACGCAGTATTTT.

The V gene is TRBV5-4, the J gene TRBJ1-2; possible D gene TRBD1, 6 bases. Germline V gives CDR1 SGHNT, CDR2 YYREEE (reference sequence). Trimming removed 0 bases at V and 8 bases at J, with 11 bases between. There are 13 residues in the CDR3. DNA for the CDR3: TGTGCCAGCAGCTTGGGGGGGGCGGACGGCTACACCTTC. Its protein product is CASSLGGADGYTF.

The chain uses TRBV20-1 and TRBJ2-1, with D perhaps matching TRBD1 (5 bases). Per the germline V gene, CDR1 is DFQATT and CDR2 is SNEGSKA (reference sequence). This CDR3 spans 16 amino acids. V lost 0 bases and J lost 0, with 12 bases in between. The CDR3 region has the DNA TGCAGTGCTAGAGATTTCAGGGCGAGCTCCTACAATGAGCAGTTCTTC. Translation gives CSARDFRASSYNEQFF.

This clonotype was counted between two and nine times. The V call is TRBV6-1, the J call TRBJ2-6; D may be TRBD1 (6 bases). Trimming stripped 6 bases from V and 0 bases from J, with 9 bases between. The CDR3 spans 15 residues. The V gene's germline CDR1 is MNHNS and CDR2 SASEGT. CDR3 sequence (DNA): TGTGCCAGCAGAGGGGACAACTCTGGGGCCAACGTCCTGACTTTC. Encoded protein: CASRGDNSGANVLTF.

This rearrangement joins TRBV11-2 to TRBJ2-7; TRBD2 matches at 10 bases. This CDR3 has 15 residues. Germline V CDR1 and CDR2: SGHAT, FQNNGV. Trimming at V came to 1 base and at J to 5 bases, leaving 5 bases not matched to a gene. Here the CDR3 DNA reads TGTGCCAGCAGCTTAGGCCCTCTAGCGGGAGACGAGCAGTACTTC. Its translation is CASSLGPLAGDEQYF.

The chain links TRBV7-9 to TRBJ2-6; D is possibly TRBD2 (5 bases). This CDR3 has 14 amino acids. V was pared by 8 bases and J by 1 base, with 9 bases between. From germline, CDR1 is SEHNR and CDR2 FQNEAQ (reference sequence). The CDR3 here is CASQRGSGANVLTF. CDR3 sequence (DNA): TGTGCCAGCCAACGGGGATCTGGGGCCAACGTCCTGACTTTC.

This clonotype rates as medium-sized. This chain joins TRBV7-2 and TRBJ2-5; 7 nucleotides match TRBD1. This CDR3 comprises 14 residues. Losses at the gene ends were 5 bases for V and 4 bases for J; bases not matched to a gene: 7. Germline CDR1 SGHTA, CDR2 FQGNSA. In nucleotides, the CDR3 is TGTGCCAGCAGCCCGGGACAGTCGGGAGAGACCCAGTACTTC. Protein sequence: CASSPGQSGETQYF.

The V and J genes are TRBV4-1 and TRBJ2-7, with D possibly matching TRBD2 (5 bases). Trimming removed 1 base at V and 0 bases at J, with 10 bases between. CDR3 length: 15 amino acids. The germline V gene encodes CDR1 MGHRA and CDR2 YSYEKL. The DNA for the CDR3 is TGCGCCAGCAGCCAAGGACTAACAAGCTCCTACGAGCAGTACTTC. Encoded protein: CASSQGLTSSYEQYF.

This clonotype was counted a few times. The chain uses TRBV20-1 and TRBJ1-2; maybe TRBD1 (5 bases). CDR1 is DFQATT and CDR2 is SNEGSKA in the germline V gene (reference sequence). Trimming removed 0 bases at V and 1 base at J, with 12 bases between. This CDR3 is built from 15 residues. CDR3 nucleotide sequence: TGCAGTGCTAGAGACCGGGGCAAAAATAACTATGGCTACACCTTC. It translates to CSARDRGKNNYGYTF.

The J gene is TRBJ1-2, the V gene TRBV7-2; TRBD1 might be the D (5 bases). From germline, CDR1 is SGHTA and CDR2 FQGNSA. The CDR3 covers 15 residues. V lost 1 base and J lost 3, with 12 bases in between. The CDR3 is CASSLGPGRYYGYTF. In DNA, the CDR3 is TGTGCCAGCAGCTTAGGGCCAGGGAGGTACTATGGCTACACCTTC.

Remarks on this clonotype: At one boundary the junction diverges from the germline segment, which might be a read error. This chain uses TRBV7-9 with TRBJ2-1, with unresolved D. CDR1 and CDR2 (germline): SEHNR, FQNEAQ (reference sequence). There are 15 residues in the CDR3. The CDR3 loop is CASSHVALSYNGQFF. In DNA, the CDR3 is TGTGCCAGCAGCCACGTGGCCCTCTCCTACAATGGGCAGTTCTTC. The entire variable domain, with the rest obtained from reference TRBV7-9 and TRBJ2-1, is as follows: DTGVSQNPRHKITKRGQNVTFRCDPISEHNRLYWYRQTLGQGPEFLTYFQNEAQLEKSRLLSDRFSAERPKGSFSTLEIQRTEQGDSAMYLCASSHVALSYNGQFFGPGTRLTVL.

The J gene is TRBJ2-3, the V gene TRBV6-1; 9 bases line up with TRBD1. J gave up 1 base and V 9 bases, and 2 bases lay outside the gene matches. Per the germline V gene, CDR1 is MNHNS and CDR2 is SASEGT. The length of the CDR3 is 13 residues. CDR3 sequence (DNA): TGTGCCAGTAGGACAGGGGGCACAGATACGCAGTATTTT. It is translated as CASRTGGTDTQYF.

This chain uses TRBV24-1 with TRBJ2-7, with TRBD2 matching 8 bases. This CDR3 has 15 residues. V shed 2 bases and J 1 base; nucleotides not matched to a gene: 3. Germline CDR1 reads KGHDR; CDR2 reads SFDVKD. CDR3 amino acids: CATSDSTSVSYEQYF. DNA of the CDR3: TGTGCCACCAGTGATTCGACTAGCGTGTCCTACGAGCAGTACTTC.

V is TRBV5-6 and J is TRBJ2-1; D perhaps matches TRBD2 (6 bases). The CDR3 sequence is 16 residues long. Germline lookup yields CDR1 SGHDT and CDR2 YYEEEE. Trimming shortened V by 1 base and J by 2 bases, and 13 bases separated the two germline ends. CDR3 region: CASSLFAGYPYNEQFF. The CDR3 DNA is TGTGCCAGCAGCTTGTTCGCGGGGTACCCCTACAATGAGCAGTTCTTC.

This clonotype counts as medium-sized. The V gene is TRBV7-2, the J gene TRBJ2-7; perhaps TRBD2 as D (6 bases). The CDR3 contains 15 residues. The germline V and J ends were trimmed by 4 bases and 3 bases, with 16 bases remaining between them. Germline V gives CDR1 SGHTA, CDR2 FQGNSA. The CDR3 DNA reads as TGTGCCAGCAGCTCGGGAGTGTCGAGGGTCTACGAGCAGTACTTC. As protein: CASSSGVSRVYEQYF.

V usage is TRBV24-1 and J usage is TRBJ2-1; D remains ambiguous. V lost 4 bases, J lost 7 bases, and 10 bases lay in between. This CDR3 is 13 amino acids long. Germline V lookup: CDR1 KGHDR, CDR2 SFDVKD. CDR3 nucleotide sequence: TGTGCCACCAGTGAAACACAGTTGAATGAGCAGTTCTTC. Residues: CATSETQLNEQFF.

The chain employs TRBV28 and TRBJ2-6; 8 nucleotides line up with TRBD1. Germline lookup yields CDR1 MDHEN and CDR2 SYDVKM. This CDR3 has 13 residues. The V and J ends lost 6 bases and 10 bases, in that order; junction bases with no gene match: 5. In DNA form, the CDR3 reads TGTGCCAGCAGGCTTACAGGGGGAAACGTCCTGACTTTC. Its protein is CASRLTGGNVLTF.

The chain employs TRBV27 and TRBJ2-1, with 11 bases that match TRBD2. The germline CDR1 and CDR2 sequences are MNHEY and SMNVEV (reference sequence). This CDR3 region has 20 residues. The junction had 16 bases not matched to a gene; V was cut back by 0 bases and J by 6 bases. CDR3 DNA: TGTGCCAGCAGTTTATCGTTACTAGCGGGAGTGGTCGGCACATCCAATGAGCAGTTCTTC. The encoded protein is CASSLSLLAGVVGTSNEQFF.